These T cell receptor beta chains were read from a single sample in a study of Graves' ophthalmopathy and Graves' hyperthyroidism. From the multiplex PCR reads, TCRdb called clonotypes with MiXCR, one entry per CDR3 protein. The profile shows more than 1,000,000 distinct CDR3 sequences, about two fifths of them singletons. Sample: peripheral blood or thyroid tissue (not recorded which). The receptors were sampled from an adult man with Graves' hyperthyroidism. Each CDR3 is given with its conserved first and last residue.

j_gene: TRBJ2-7; v_gene: TRBV3-1; CDR3aa: CASSQRGTDPYEQYF
j_gene: TRBJ1-5; v_gene: TRBV19; CDR3aa: CASSSGRTGGIRGNQPQHF
j_gene: TRBJ1-1; v_gene: TRBV15; CDR3aa: CATSRDGGTTEAFF
j_gene: TRBJ1-2; v_gene: TRBV6-6; CDR3aa: CASSDGANYGYTF
j_gene: TRBJ2-2; v_gene: TRBV12-3/TRBV12-4; CDR3aa: CASSLDTPGQGATGELFF
j_gene: TRBJ2-6; v_gene: TRBV19; CDR3aa: CASSIGSGGAGANVLTF
j_gene: TRBJ2-7; v_gene: TRBV6-6; CDR3aa: CASSYPASGSIYEQYF
j_gene: TRBJ2-1; v_gene: TRBV24-1; CDR3aa: CATSDPGGSYNEQFF
j_gene: TRBJ1-5; v_gene: TRBV7-2; CDR3aa: CASSKDRAPIYSNQPQHF
j_gene: TRBJ1-6; v_gene: TRBV15; CDR3aa: CATSSRTGGNSPLHF
j_gene: TRBJ2-5; v_gene: TRBV6-5; CDR3aa: CANSYRNNQETQCF
j_gene: TRBJ2-7; v_gene: TRBV12-3/TRBV12-4; CDR3aa: CASSFWLAGISYEQYF
j_gene: TRBJ1-1; v_gene: TRBV9; CDR3aa: CASSVERGEAFF
j_gene: TRBJ2-7; v_gene: TRBV20-1; CDR3aa: CSARNRPYEQYF
j_gene: TRBJ1-1; v_gene: TRBV20-1; CDR3aa: CSAQDRLRMNTEAFF
j_gene: TRBJ1-6; v_gene: TRBV4-1; CDR3aa: CASSLRQGRQNSPLHF
j_gene: TRBJ2-5; v_gene: TRBV7-2; CDR3aa: CASSLDWGQTQYF
j_gene: TRBJ1-5; v_gene: TRBV7-6; CDR3aa: CASSPGTGESQPQHF
j_gene: TRBJ1-1; v_gene: TRBV25-1; CDR3aa: CASSLVWYTEAFF
j_gene: TRBJ2-2; v_gene: TRBV20-1; CDR3aa: CSASRLYTGELFF
j_gene: TRBJ2-7; v_gene: TRBV19; CDR3aa: CATAGVSYEQYF
j_gene: TRBJ1-6; v_gene: TRBV3-1; CDR3aa: CASSQVGSSPLHF
j_gene: TRBJ1-2; v_gene: TRBV12-3/TRBV12-4; CDR3aa: CASSSARQGSYGYTF
j_gene: TRBJ2-7; v_gene: TRBV11-2; CDR3aa: CASSPRTGTGYEQYF
j_gene: TRBJ1-1; v_gene: TRBV10-3; CDR3aa: CAIRDRENTEAFF
j_gene: TRBJ1-6; v_gene: TRBV15; CDR3aa: CATSSANRDRGDNSPLHF
j_gene: TRBJ2-7; v_gene: TRBV7-8; CDR3aa: CASSPRQGPEQYF
j_gene: TRBJ2-7; v_gene: TRBV12-3/TRBV12-4; CDR3aa: CASADKQGFREYEQYF
j_gene: TRBJ1-3; v_gene: TRBV7-2; CDR3aa: CASSRLGLGGNTIYF